The present entry profiles one T cell receptor (beta chain) with its context. What it recognizes is unknown. This CDR3 region has 13 residues. V was trimmed by 4 bases and J by 13 bases, leaving 19 bases between them. This sample stems from a study of Ad26.COV2.S vaccination and SARS-CoV-2 variants. Findings of the study overall: Those who received vaccine or placebo ended up with similar non-spike TCR breadth. Greater spike-specific TCR breadth was seen in vaccine recipients than in placebo recipients.

Generated by immunoSEQ multiplex PCR, the TCRdb table keeps only in-frame clones and is missing some. This table holds more than 300,000 clones, 86% found once. The treatment is: around 19 received Ad26.COV2.S at low or high dose, single or two shots; 5 received placebo; per-sample allocation not given. Day 63 following the first vaccine or placebo injection was when the samples were taken. Vaccination employed an Ad26 vector expressing the Wuhan-strain SARS-CoV-2 spike. The V call is TRBV12-3 or TRBV12-4, the J call TRBJ1-2, with TRBD1 as a possible D gene (5 bases). This receptor was obtained from a person aged 18-65 years who received the Ad26.COV2.S COVID-19 vaccine or a placebo. Sequencing was performed on peripheral blood, taken in a trial of Ad26.COV2.S vaccine versus placebo. CDR3 in DNA: TGTGCCAGCAGTTATGAACCGGGAGACAGAGGCACCTTC. Protein product: CASSYEPGDRGTF.